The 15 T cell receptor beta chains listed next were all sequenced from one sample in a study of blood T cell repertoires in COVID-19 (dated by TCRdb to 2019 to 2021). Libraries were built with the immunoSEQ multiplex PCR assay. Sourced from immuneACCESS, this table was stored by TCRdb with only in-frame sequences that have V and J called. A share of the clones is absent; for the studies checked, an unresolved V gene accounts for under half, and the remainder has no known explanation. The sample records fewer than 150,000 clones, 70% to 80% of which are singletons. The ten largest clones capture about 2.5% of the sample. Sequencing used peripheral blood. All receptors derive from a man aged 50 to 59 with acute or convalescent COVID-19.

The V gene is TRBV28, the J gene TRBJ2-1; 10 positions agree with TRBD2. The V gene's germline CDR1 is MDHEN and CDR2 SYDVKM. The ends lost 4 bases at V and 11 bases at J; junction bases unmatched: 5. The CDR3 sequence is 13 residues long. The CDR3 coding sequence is TGTGCCAGCAGTTCCGGACTAGCGGAACAGCAGTTCTTC. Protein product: CASSSGLAEQQFF.

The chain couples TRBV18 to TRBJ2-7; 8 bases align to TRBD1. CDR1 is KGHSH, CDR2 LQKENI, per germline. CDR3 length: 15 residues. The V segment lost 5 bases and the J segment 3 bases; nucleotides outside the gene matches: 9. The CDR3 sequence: CASSLGQVGIYEQYF. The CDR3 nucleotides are TGTGCCAGCTCATTGGGACAGGTGGGAATCTACGAGCAGTACTTC.

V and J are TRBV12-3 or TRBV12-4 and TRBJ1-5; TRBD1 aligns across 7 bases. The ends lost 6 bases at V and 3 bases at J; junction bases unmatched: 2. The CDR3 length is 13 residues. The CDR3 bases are TGTGCCAGCAGACAGGGGACCAATCAGCCCCAGCATTTT. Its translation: CASRQGTNQPQHF.

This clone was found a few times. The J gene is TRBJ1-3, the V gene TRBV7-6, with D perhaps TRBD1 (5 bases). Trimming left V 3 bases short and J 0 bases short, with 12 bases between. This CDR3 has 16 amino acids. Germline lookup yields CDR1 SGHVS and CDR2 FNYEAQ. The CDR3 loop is CASSFGGGSSGNTIYF. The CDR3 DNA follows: TGTGCCAGCAGCTTTGGCGGGGGGTCCTCTGGAAACACCATATATTTT.

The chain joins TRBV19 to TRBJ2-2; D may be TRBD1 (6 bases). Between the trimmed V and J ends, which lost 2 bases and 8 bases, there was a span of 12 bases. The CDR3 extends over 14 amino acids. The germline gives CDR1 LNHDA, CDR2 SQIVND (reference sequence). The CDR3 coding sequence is TGTGCCAGTAGTATAAACAGGGAACTGGGGGAGCTGTTTTTT. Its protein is CASSINRELGELFF.

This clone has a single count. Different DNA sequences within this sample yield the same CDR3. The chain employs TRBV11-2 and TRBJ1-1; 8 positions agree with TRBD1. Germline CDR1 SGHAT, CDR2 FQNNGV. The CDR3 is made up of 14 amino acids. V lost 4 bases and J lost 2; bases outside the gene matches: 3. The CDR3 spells CASSSGQGNTEAFF. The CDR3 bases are TGTGCCAGCAGCTCCGGACAGGGCAACACTGAAGCTTTCTTT.

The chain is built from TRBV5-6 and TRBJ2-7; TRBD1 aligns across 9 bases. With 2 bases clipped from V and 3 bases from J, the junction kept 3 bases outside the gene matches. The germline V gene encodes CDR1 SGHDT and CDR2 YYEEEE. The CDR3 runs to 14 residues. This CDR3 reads CASSFRDRVYEQYF. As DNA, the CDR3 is TGTGCCAGCAGCTTCCGGGACAGGGTCTACGAGCAGTACTTC. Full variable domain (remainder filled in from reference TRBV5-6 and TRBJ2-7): DAGVTQSPTHLIKTRGQQVTLRCSPKSGHDTVSWYQQALGQGPQFIFQYYEEEERQRGNFPDRFSGHQFPNYSSELNVNALLLGDSALYLCASSFRDRVYEQYFGPGTRLTVT.

CDR3 residues: CASNTGGNNNEQFF. In DNA form, the CDR3 reads TGCGCCAGCAACACAGGGGGCAACAACAATGAGCAGTTCTTC. The chain carries TRBV5-1 and TRBJ2-1; 9 bases line up with TRBD1. The CDR3 consists of 14 residues. Trimming at V came to 6 bases and at J to 5 bases, leaving 6 bases not matched to a gene. The V gene's germline CDR1 is SGHRS and CDR2 YFSETQ.

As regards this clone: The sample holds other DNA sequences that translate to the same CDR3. In nucleotides, the CDR3 is TGTGCCAGTAGTATAGGGACAGCAACTAATGAAAAACTGTTTTTT. This translates into CASSIGTATNEKLFF. This sequence joins TRBV19 and TRBJ1-4; D is perhaps TRBD1 (6 bases). Germline CDR1 LNHDA, CDR2 SQIVND (reference sequence). The CDR3 sequence is 15 residues long. Trimming removed 1 base at V and 0 bases at J, with 6 bases between.

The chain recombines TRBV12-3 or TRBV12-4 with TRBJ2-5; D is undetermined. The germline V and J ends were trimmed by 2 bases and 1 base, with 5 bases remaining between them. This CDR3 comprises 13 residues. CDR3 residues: CASSLQVQETQYF. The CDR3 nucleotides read TGTGCCAGCAGTTTACAGGTCCAAGAGACCCAGTACTTC.

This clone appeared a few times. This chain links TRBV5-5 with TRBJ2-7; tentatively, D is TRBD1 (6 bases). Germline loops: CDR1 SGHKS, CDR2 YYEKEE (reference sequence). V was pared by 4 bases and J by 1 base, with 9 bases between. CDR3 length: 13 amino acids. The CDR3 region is CASSVDRSYEQYF. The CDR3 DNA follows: TGTGCCAGCAGCGTGGACAGATCCTACGAGCAGTACTTC.

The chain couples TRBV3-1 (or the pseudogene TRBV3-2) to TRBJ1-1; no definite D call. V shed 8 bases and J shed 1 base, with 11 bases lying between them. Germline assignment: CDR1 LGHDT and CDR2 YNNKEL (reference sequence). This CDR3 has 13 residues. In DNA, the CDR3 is TGTGCCAGCGCCTCAGGAGGGAACACTGAAGCTTTCTTT. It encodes CASASGGNTEAFF.

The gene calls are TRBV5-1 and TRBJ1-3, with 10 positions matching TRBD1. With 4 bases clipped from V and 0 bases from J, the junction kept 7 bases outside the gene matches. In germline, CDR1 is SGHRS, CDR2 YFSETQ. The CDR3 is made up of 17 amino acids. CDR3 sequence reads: CASSADRGPSSGNTIYF. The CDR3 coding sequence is TGCGCCAGCAGCGCCGACAGGGGGCCCAGCTCTGGAAACACCATATATTTT.

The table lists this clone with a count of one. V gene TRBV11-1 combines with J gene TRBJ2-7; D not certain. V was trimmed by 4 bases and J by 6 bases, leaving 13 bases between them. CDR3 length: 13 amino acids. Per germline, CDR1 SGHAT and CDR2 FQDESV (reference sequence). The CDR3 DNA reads TGTGCCAGCAGCTCCAGGAACTCCCGCGAGCAGTACTTC. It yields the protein CASSSRNSREQYF.

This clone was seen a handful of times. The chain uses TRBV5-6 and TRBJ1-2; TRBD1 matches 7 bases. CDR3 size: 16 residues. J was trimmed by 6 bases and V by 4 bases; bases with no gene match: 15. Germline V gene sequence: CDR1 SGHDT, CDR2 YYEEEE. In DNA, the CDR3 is TGTGCCAGCAGCCTCCGAATAGGGGGCGCAACTAATGGCTACACCTTC. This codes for CASSLRIGGATNGYTF.